This TCR beta chain was sequenced in a study of shared clonotypes between healthy human individuals. V dropped 1 base and J dropped 5 bases, with 12 bases sitting between them. Germline V gene sequence: CDR1 SGHTA, CDR2 FQGNSA. This CDR3 has 14 residues. CD45RA-negative memory and CD45RA+ naive subsets were split from the CD4+ cells. This clone appeared once. Researchers ran the assay at a deep level. This table comes from immunoSEQ multiplex PCR, and its TCRdb copy is limited to in-frame clones, with some not included. The top ten hold 0.6% to 0.7% of the sample, which has about 990,000 clones, around 78% seen once.

The sequencing sample was made of memory CD4+ T cells from PBMCs. Sample subset: CD45RA-negative fraction. This sequence was found in a man aged 18 to 35 in good health. Some clones in this sample may be carry-over from other donors' samples. The V call is TRBV7-2, the J call TRBJ2-7, with D maybe TRBD1 (5 bases). The CDR3 here is CASSLESGPDEQYF. The CDR3 region has the DNA TGTGCCAGCAGCTTAGAGTCAGGGCCGGACGAGCAGTACTTC.